Listed here is a single TCR beta chain. Its antigen is not yet known. Base qualities are not provided; no much larger clone lies one nucleotide away. The source of the sample is a study of CD4 T cells in relation to SARS-CoV-2 and coronaviruses (dated by TCRdb to about 2021). Notes on the research overall: In the ViraFEST assay, PBMCs were cultured with antigen for around eleven days, after which TCR beta CDR3s were sequenced to identify antigen-specific clonal expansions. The Adaptive Biotechnologies TCR-sequencing kit was used to sequence samples from a few pre-COVID donors and the naive versus memory experiments, whereas other data were Illumina-based. The study assessed, at the TCR clonotype level, memory CD4+ T cell crossreactivity between SARS-CoV-2 and common cold coronavirus spike proteins. The roughly twelve convalescent patients included 8 males and 4 females; two subjects were Hispanic. A different TCR-beta assay, based on Illumina, was used to sequence expansion assays from other donors in the study. Across all 12 patients in the full convalescent cohort, ages ranged from roughly 20 to 80 years, with a median of 38. HLA restriction was mapped for shared crossreactive spike epitopes using patient-derived lymphoblastoid cell lines.

Trimming takes 1 base from V and 6 bases from J, and the germline ends sit 8 bases apart. Its CDR3 holds 13 amino acids, cysteine through phenylalanine. CDR3 DNA only is kept here, 39 bases in frame from base 1. CDR1 and CDR2, looked up from the germline V gene (reference sequence), are SEHNR and FQNEAQ. DNA from CEF-cultured naive and memory CD4+ T cells underwent immunoSEQ TCR-beta sequencing at survey level. Per the source publication's procedure: Preprocessing removed nonproductive sequences and CDR3s not starting with C, not ending with F or W, or shorter than 7 amino acids. Antigen-specific clonotypes were called with the MANAFEST web app on the basis of expansion relative to the reference and to other culture wells. A clone counted as positive if significantly expanded in 2 of 3 replicate wells versus the reference culture at FDR below 0.05. A further requirement for positive clones was significant expansion compared with all other tandem wells, along with an odds ratio above 5. Cultured and uncultured naive and memory CD4+ repertoires were searched for previously identified spike- and CEF-reactive CDR3s. CDR3 homology was quantified as pairwise Levenshtein distance, calculated with the stringdist R package after three terminal residues were trimmed from each end. Entries here come from immuneACCESS through TCRdb and include only in-frame sequences with V and J called. Some clones fail to appear in such tables; in the studies checked, an unresolved V gene covers under half of the shortfall, and the cause of the remainder is unknown. Clone size and the V and J calls come from that table; the DNA yielded D and trimming. The sample table lists about 34,000 clones, about three quarters of them with a count of one. Of the sample, around 3.3% is held by the ten largest clones.

Naive and memory CD4+ T cells were separated from cryopreserved PBMCs by CD4 enrichment followed by EasySep naive CD4+ T cell enrichment. Sorted naive or memory CD4+ T cells (10^5) were grown at a 1:1 ratio with T cell-depleted PBMCs and CEF peptides for roughly ten days. Each peptide culture condition was generally run in triplicate replicate wells. PBMCs were isolated from leukapheresis product or whole blood by Ficoll-Paque PLUS gradient centrifugation. PBMCs were either used fresh in the expansion assay or cryopreserved at -140 degrees C. The QIAamp Micro DNA Kit was used to extract genomic DNA from the CD4+ T cells. General findings and caveats noted by the study authors: In roughly two thirds of donors, memory CD4+ clonotypes turned up that crossrecognized SARS-CoV-2 and at least one common cold coronavirus spike. Sequencing naive versus memory cells indicated that the assay picks up memory recall responses, not primary responses primed during culture. Crossreactivity analysis centred on spike protein, so crossreactivity against other viral proteins was not assessed. Small numbers of patients and of tested TCRs were a limitation of the study. Significantly weaker SARS-CoV-2-driven expansion was shown by crossreactive clones than by monoreactive clones, consistent with antigenic imprinting. Because no donor provided both pre-pandemic and post-infection samples, tracing the source of pre-existing responses was limited.

The TCR comes from an adult with COVID-19. The sample consisted of memory CD4+ T cells from PBMCs, cultured in vitro. According to the study, the label for this sample's cell subset or site signals: memory (non-naive) CD4+ T cells. Recombination joined TRBV7-9 with TRBJ2-3; the D gene is not confidently resolved. The bases are TGTGCCAGCAGCTTAGAGATCGCGGATACGCAGTATTTT. This codes for CASSLEIADTQYF.